A selection of T cell receptor beta chains follows, all from one sample in a study of human T cells and chemical hapten exposure. TCRdb reanalysed the RACE reads using MiXCR and keeps one entry per CDR3 protein. The repertoire has some 170,000 distinct CDR3 sequences, approximately 20% of them found once; the top ten carry about 6.7%. Specimen: whole blood, collected in connection with sensitization to the hapten diphenylcyclopropenone (DPC). These receptors were obtained from a woman in her forties or fifties with alopecia areata. Some clones in this sample may be carry-over from other donors' samples. Both conserved end residues are part of each CDR3. The D gene is left open where the match is weak. Expanded clones get a size class; other rows say once, few or many, or leave the size out.

NA | TRBJ1-5 | TRBV12-3/TRBV12-4 | NA | 14 | TGTGCCAGCAGCCGGTCGGGGGGCAATCAGCCCCAGCATTTT | CASSRSGGNQPQHF
NA | TRBJ2-7 | TRBV18 | few | 14 | TGTGCCAGCTCCCGGACTGGGACCCCCTACGAGCAGTACTTC | CASSRTGTPYEQYF
NA | TRBJ2-5 | TRBV5-1 | NA | 14 | TGCGCCAGCAGCTTGGAGGCAGGACAAGAGACCCAGTACTTC | CASSLEAGQETQYF
TRBD2 | TRBJ2-3 | TRBV15 | few | 15 | TGTGCCACCAGCAGAAGGGGATGGGGGGGGGATACGCAGTATTTT | CATSRRGWGGDTQYF
NA | TRBJ2-5 | TRBV2 | few | 15 | TGTGCCAGGTCAGCCCCGGGACAACAAGTTGAGACCCAGTACTTC | CARSAPGQQVETQYF
NA | TRBJ2-6 | TRBV29-1 | few | 15 | TGCAGCGTCCAGGACAGACTCTCTGGGGCCAACGTCCTGACTTTC | CSVQDRLSGANVLTF
TRBD2 | TRBJ2-2 | TRBV6-1 | NA | 15 | TGTGCCAGCAGGAGTCTAGCGGGAGTCACCGGGGAGCTGTTTTTT | CASRSLAGVTGELFF
TRBD1 | TRBJ2-4 | TRBV5-1 | NA | 12 | TGCGCCAGCAGCCTCCAGGGGGCAACTCTGTACTTC | CASSLQGATLYF
NA | TRBJ1-2 | TRBV7-9 | NA | 14 | TGTGCCAGCAGCTTGGACGGAGAGAACTATGGCTACACCTTC | CASSLDGENYGYTF
NA | TRBJ2-7 | TRBV7-9 | NA | 15 | TGTGCCAGCAGCTTAGTGGCTAGCTCGGGCTCCGAGCAGTACTTC | CASSLVASSGSEQYF
NA | TRBJ2-5 | TRBV20-1 | few | 14 | TGCAGTGCTAGAGTCCTAGTGGGGAAAGAGACCCAGTACTTC | CSARVLVGKETQYF
TRBD2 | TRBJ2-1 | TRBV6-1 | NA | 17 | TGTGCCAGCAGTGAAGATATTAGCGGGCTCCCGGGCGGTGAGCAGTTCTTC | CASSEDISGLPGGEQFF
NA | TRBJ2-1 | TRBV2 | NA | 17 | TGTGCCAGCAGGGCAGGGATGGCCCGCACTTCCTACAATGAGCAGTTCTTC | CASRAGMARTSYNEQFF
TRBD1 | TRBJ2-7 | TRBV4-2 | NA | 14 | TGTGCCAGCAGCCAAGGGGGACAGGCCTACGAGCAGTACTTC | CASSQGGQAYEQYF
NA | TRBJ1-5 | TRBV3-1 | NA | 13 | TGTGCCAGCAGCCCGGACAGCCAACAGCCCCAGCATTTT | CASSPDSQQPQHF
NA | TRBJ2-7 | TRBV29-1 | many | 15 | TGCAGCGTTGAAGATCGTACAGCTCTCTCCTACGAGCAGTACTTC | CSVEDRTALSYEQYF
TRBD1 | TRBJ1-2 | TRBV5-8 | NA | 18 | TGTGCCAGCAGCTTGGATATGGGACAGGGGGGAGCTAACTATGGCTACACCTTC | CASSLDMGQGGANYGYTF
NA | TRBJ2-2 | TRBV6-5 | few | 16 | TGTGCCAGCAGTTACCAATCCGGGACCCTCGCCGGGGAGCTGTTTTTT | CASSYQSGTLAGELFF
TRBD1 | TRBJ1-5 | TRBV5-1 | NA | 14 | TGCGCCAGCAGCTGGACAGGGACGGATCAGCCCCAGCATTTT | CASSWTGTDQPQHF
NA | TRBJ2-6 | TRBV29-1 | few | 12 | TGCAGCGTGGGGGCTGGGGCCAACGTCCTGACTTTC | CSVGAGANVLTF
TRBD1 | TRBJ2-2 | TRBV20-1 | many | 14 | TGCAGTGCTAGAGATGGCACAGGGGCCGGGGAGCTGTTTTTT | CSARDGTGAGELFF
TRBD1 | TRBJ2-7 | TRBV4-2 | few | 15 | TGTGCCAGCAGCCCAGGACAGGGGATCTCCTACGAGCAGTACTTC | CASSPGQGISYEQYF
NA | TRBJ1-1 | TRBV6-5 | few | 13 | TGTGCCAGCAGTGACAACATGAACACTGAAGCTTTCTTT | CASSDNMNTEAFF
NA | TRBJ2-2 | TRBV24-1 | few | 19 | TGTGCCACCAGTGATGTGACAGCGCGATTGTTCCCGAACACCGGGGAGCTGTTTTTT | CATSDVTARLFPNTGELFF